The 14 T cell receptor beta chains below come from one sample, sequenced in a study of T and B cells in COVID-19 patients. BIOMED2 TRB-A/B primer pools were used in multiplex TRB PCR. MiXCR, run by TCRdb on the multiplex PCR reads, gives a single entry per CDR3 protein. Of just over 5,000 distinct CDR3 sequences listed, 15% to 20% are singletons. TRB was amplified from about 240-490 ng of blood genomic DNA. Sequencing was done on a sample of blood. The receptor source for this set is a human donor who had recovered from COVID-19.

This clonotype has just a few counts. This sequence joins TRBV5-1 and TRBJ1-2, with 9 bases aligning to TRBD1. The length of the CDR3 is 16 residues. Trimming removed 4 bases from V and 2 bases from J; junction bases left unmatched: 9. From germline, CDR1 is SGHRS and CDR2 YFSETQ. CDR3 in DNA: TGCGCCAGCAGCCGCGGGGGACAGGGAGAGAACTATGGCTACACCTTC. Amino acid sequence: CASSRGGQGENYGYTF.

This clonotype appeared a few times. V gene TRBV5-1 combines with J gene TRBJ2-7, with D perhaps assigned TRBD1 or TRBD2 (5 bases each). The germline CDR1 and CDR2 sequences are SGHRS and YFSETQ. V was trimmed by 4 bases and J by 2 bases, leaving 19 bases between them. This CDR3 is 16 amino acids long. The CDR3: CASSPRSGTGPYEQYF. The CDR3 nucleotides are TGCGCCAGCAGCCCCCGGTCCGGGACCGGCCCCTACGAGCAGTACTTC. The whole variable domain, remainder taken from reference TRBV5-1 and TRBJ2-7, is KAGVTQTPRYLIKTRGQQVTLSCSPISGHRSVSWYQQTPGQGLQFLFEYFSETQRNKGNFPGRFSGRQFSNSRSEMNVSTLELGDSALYLCASSPRSGTGPYEQYFGPGTRLTVT.

By sample share, this clonotype is medium-sized. The rearrangement uses TRBV7-6 and TRBJ1-5; D gene unclear. This CDR3 comprises 14 residues. The V gene lost 5 bases and the J gene lost 7 bases, with 15 bases spanning the gap. Per germline, CDR1 SGHVS and CDR2 FNYEAQ. This CDR3 reads CASSLNQAVQPQHF. CDR3 coding DNA: TGTGCCAGCAGCCTAAACCAGGCTGTACAGCCCCAGCATTTT.

This clonotype is deemed medium-sized (0.01 to 0.1%). V usage is TRBV27 and J usage is TRBJ1-4, with 7 bases fitting TRBD1. The CDR3 runs to 21 residues. V lost 2 bases to trimming and J lost 0 bases; unmatched junction nucleotides: 18. Germline CDR1 reads MNHEY; CDR2 reads SMNVEV (reference sequence). The CDR3 is CASSLLLRQGKEDTTNEKLFF. CDR3 in DNA: TGTGCCAGCAGTTTACTCCTCAGACAGGGTAAGGAGGACACAACTAATGAAAAACTGTTTTTT.

The chain links TRBV28 to TRBJ2-6, with TRBD2 as a possible D gene (6 bases). The germline V gene encodes CDR1 MDHEN and CDR2 SYDVKM. Trimming took 3 bases from V and 4 from J, leaving 10 bases between them. The CDR3 is 15 amino acids. In nucleotides, the CDR3 is TGTGCCAGCAGTTTGGGGGGTTCCGGGGCCAACGTCCTGACTTTC. Translating gives CASSLGGSGANVLTF.

This clonotype is judged medium-sized. The chain has TRBV6-1 and TRBJ1-2, with 10 bases matching TRBD1. The CDR3 covers 17 residues. CDR1 is MNHNS, CDR2 SASEGT, per germline. J gave up 6 bases and V 3 bases, and 13 bases lay outside the gene matches. The CDR3 region has the DNA TGTGCCAGCAGTGACCTCCGAGACAGGGGGCCCCGGCATGGCTACACCTTC. Translation: CASSDLRDRGPRHGYTF.

Relative to its sample, this clonotype is medium-sized. The chain combines TRBV5-5 with TRBJ2-7; no reliable D call. The CDR3 runs 11 residues. Germline CDR1 is SGHKS and CDR2 is YYEKEE (reference sequence). Trimming pared 2 bases from V and 2 bases from J, leaving 2 bases between. CDR3 loop: CASSFAYEQYF. CDR3 nucleotide sequence: TGTGCCAGCAGCTTCGCCTACGAGCAGTACTTC.

This clonotype occurred a few times. This chain joins TRBV20-1 and TRBJ1-5; TRBD1 agrees at 8 bases. The germline CDR1 and CDR2 sequences are DFQATT and SNEGSKA (reference sequence). Trimming took 3 bases from V and 3 from J; bases not matched to a gene: 7. The CDR3 length is 15 residues. CDR3 DNA sequence: TGCAGTGCTAGCCCCAGGGGGCAGGTCAATCAGCCCCAGCATTTT. Translated, it gives CSASPRGQVNQPQHF.

The chain joins TRBV7-2 to TRBJ1-2; no firm D call. The ends were cut back, 3 bases at V and 7 bases at J, with 12 bases in the middle. Germline-derived CDR1 and CDR2 are SGHTA and FQGNSA. The CDR3 contains 13 residues. CDR3 nucleotides: TGTGCCAGCAGCTTCGGGGAGTTGGTTGGCTACACCTTC. Translating it yields CASSFGELVGYTF.

Many counts were recorded for this clonotype. V and J are TRBV11-2 and TRBJ2-7; 10 bases map to TRBD2. Germline CDR1 is SGHAT and CDR2 is FQNNGV. This CDR3 contains 16 residues. Germline trimming cut 6 bases from V and 6 bases from J; bases unmatched to any gene: 14. DNA for the CDR3: TGTGCCAGCAGTTTAAACTCAGCGGGAGGGGTACCCGAGCAGTACTTC. The encoded protein is CASSLNSAGGVPEQYF.

By frequency in the sample, this clonotype is medium-sized. The chain is built from TRBV30 and TRBJ2-7; TRBD2 is a possible D gene (6 bases). Trimming cost V 4 bases and J 7 bases, with 17 bases left between them. Germline CDR1 and CDR2: GTSNPN and SVGIG (reference sequence). This CDR3 is built from 13 residues. The CDR3 nucleotides are TGTGCCTGGACCGGGACTTCAACGTCGGAGCAGTACTTC. It yields the protein CAWTGTSTSEQYF.

The chain is built from TRBV4-2 and TRBJ2-5; 12 bases map to TRBD2. CDR1 is LGHNA and CDR2 is YNFKEQ in the germline V gene. This CDR3 has 18 amino acids. With V trimmed by 5 bases and J by 4 bases, 14 bases remained unmatched. The CDR3 DNA reads as TGTGCCAGCAGCAAGCCGCCGACTAGCGGGGGATTCGGAGAGACCCAGTACTTC. Translating it yields CASSKPPTSGGFGETQYF.

This clonotype was counted ten times or more. The CDR3 sequence: CASSYQIEKLFF. The CDR3 nucleotides read TGTGCCAGCAGTTATCAGATCGAAAAACTGTTTTTT. The chain uses TRBV12-3 or TRBV12-4 and TRBJ1-4; the D is unclear. Trimming took off 4 bases at V and 8 bases at J, with 8 bases between the two ends. The CDR3 contains 12 residues.

By share, this clonotype counts as large (0.1 to 1%). V usage is TRBV29-1 and J usage is TRBJ1-2; the D is unclear. Trimming pared 6 bases from V and 8 bases from J, leaving 10 bases between. Germline lookup yields CDR1 SQVTM and CDR2 ANQGSEA. The CDR3 is made up of 10 amino acids. CDR3: CSVTDGGYTF. CDR3 DNA sequence: TGCAGCGTCACCGACGGAGGCTACACCTTC.